The next 28 T cell receptor beta chains were all read from a single sample in a study of blood T cell repertoires in COVID-19. Data came from immunoSEQ multiplex PCR; TCRdb stores just in-frame clones and leaves some out. The sample carries about 140,000 clones, 70% to 85% recorded once. Material: peripheral blood. The receptor set was obtained from a man in his sixties with active or convalescent COVID-19.

This sequence joins TRBV11-3 and TRBJ1-2; a possible D gene is TRBD1 (6 bases). V was pared by 5 bases and J by 8 bases, with 21 bases between. Looked up from germline, CDR1 is SGHNT and CDR2 is YENEEA. The CDR3 length is 15 residues. CDR3: CASSPSQGSLYGYTF. The CDR3 nucleotides read TGTGCCAGCAGCCCATCACAGGGTTCCCTCTACGGCTACACCTTC. Drawing the rest from reference TRBV11-3 and TRBJ1-2, the complete variable domain is EAGVVQSPRYKIIEKKQPVAFWCNPISGHNTLYWYLQNLGQGPELLIRYENEEAVDDSQLPKDRFSAERLKGVDSTLKIQPAELGDSAVYLCASSPSQGSLYGYTFGSGTRLTVV.

This clone was detected only once. The V and J genes are TRBV5-1 and TRBJ1-5; 8 nucleotides line up with TRBD1. The germline gives CDR1 SGHRS, CDR2 YFSETQ. The CDR3 totals 19 residues. V was clipped by 4 bases and J by 2 bases; unmatched bases: 17. The CDR3 reads CASSPGEGTGSIGNQPQHF. The CDR3 DNA reads TGCGCCAGCAGCCCGGGGGAAGGGACAGGATCAATAGGCAATCAGCCCCAGCATTTT.

This chain connects TRBV6-5 to TRBJ1-1; D gene uncertain. The CDR3 extends over 13 amino acids. Germline CDR1 MNHEY, CDR2 SVGAGI. Trimming removed 2 bases at V and 0 bases at J, with 4 bases between. The CDR3 DNA follows: TGTGCCAGCAGTTACGACTTGAACACTGAAGCTTTCTTT. This gives the protein CASSYDLNTEAFF.

V gene TRBV5-5 combines with J gene TRBJ2-7; a possible D gene is TRBD2 (6 bases). The V end was cut by 3 bases, the J end by 2 bases, with 15 bases between. This CDR3 spans 15 amino acids. Germline CDR1 and CDR2: SGHKS and YYEKEE (reference sequence). Here the CDR3 DNA reads TGTGCCAGCAGCTATGTGTTGCGGGGTCCCTACGAGCAGTACTTC. Residues: CASSYVLRGPYEQYF.

The chain links TRBV5-6 to TRBJ1-5; TRBD1 matches at 7 bases. CDR1 is SGHDT and CDR2 is YYEEEE in the germline V gene. After removal of 2 bases from V and 0 bases from J, the junction contained 11 bases not matched to a gene. The CDR3 runs 18 residues. CDR3 bases: TGTGCCAGCAGCTTAAACCGGGACAGATATTATAGCAATCAGCCCCAGCATTTT. Encoded protein: CASSLNRDRYYSNQPQHF. The full variable domain, with the rest looked up from reference TRBV5-6 and TRBJ1-5, is DAGVTQSPTHLIKTRGQQVTLRCSPKSGHDTVSWYQQALGQGPQFIFQYYEEEERQRGNFPDRFSGHQFPNYSSELNVNALLLGDSALYLCASSLNRDRYYSNQPQHFGDGTRLSIL.

The CDR3 DNA is TGTGCCAGCAGTTCGGGAGGACAGGGTTCTTACGAGCAGTACGTC. Its translation: CASSSGGQGSYEQYV. V usage is TRBV28 and J usage is TRBJ2-7; a weak D match, TRBD1 (8 bases). V was clipped by 4 bases and J by 4 bases, with 17 bases between them. CDR1 and CDR2 (germline): MDHEN, SYDVKM. The CDR3 is made up of 15 amino acids.

The chain joins TRBV7-2 to TRBJ1-5, with TRBD1 matching 9 bases. The CDR3 length is 16 residues. The junction had 1 base not matched to a gene; V was cut back by 1 base and J by 0 bases. Germline V CDR1 and CDR2: SGHTA, FQGNSA. CDR3 DNA sequence: TGTGCCAGCAGCTTAGGGGACAGGGTTAGCAATCAGCCCCAGCATTTT. As protein: CASSLGDRVSNQPQHF.

V and J are TRBV6-1 and TRBJ2-7; D gene unclear. The CDR3 runs to 14 residues. V lost 0 bases, J lost 5 bases, and 11 bases lay in between. CDR1 and CDR2 (germline): MNHNS, SASEGT. CDR3 sequence: CASSEAGWVDEQYF. DNA of the CDR3: TGTGCCAGCAGTGAAGCGGGCTGGGTTGACGAGCAGTACTTC.

The chain employs TRBV4-1 and TRBJ1-2; possibly TRBD1 for D (5 bases). Germline CDR1 reads MGHRA; CDR2 reads YSYEKL. This CDR3 has 15 amino acids. V was shortened by 1 base and J by 5 bases, with 14 bases between the two germline ends. CDR3 bases: TGCGCCAGCAGCCAAGGGGCAGGGACTCGGTATGGCTACACCTTC. Protein: CASSQGAGTRYGYTF.

The chain recombines TRBV27 with TRBJ2-5; D is possibly TRBD2 (7 bases). V lost 6 bases and J lost 5, with 16 bases in between. The CDR3 spans 14 residues. The germline V gene has CDR1 MNHEY and CDR2 SMNVEV (reference sequence). The CDR3 DNA reads as TGTGCCAGCAGGGGGGCGGGGGTGACGGAGACCCAGTACTTC. As protein: CASRGAGVTETQYF.

The table lists this clone with a count of one. V usage is TRBV24-1 and J usage is TRBJ2-2; TRBD2 matches 11 bases. Germline V CDR1 and CDR2: KGHDR, SFDVKD. This CDR3 comprises 17 residues. The V gene end was trimmed by 3 bases and the J gene end by 2 bases; junction bases not matched to a gene: 4. CDR3 nucleotide sequence: TGTGCCACCAGTGATCCCGGGACTAGCGGCAACACCGGGGAGCTGTTTTTT. Amino acids: CATSDPGTSGNTGELFF.

The rearrangement joins TRBV24-1 to TRBJ2-2; the D gene is possibly TRBD2 (7 bases). The V end was cut by 5 bases, the J end by 1 base, with 13 bases between. The CDR3 extends over 16 amino acids. Germline values: CDR1 KGHDR, CDR2 SFDVKD. The CDR3 DNA follows: TGTGCCACCAGTGCCCCGCGGGGGCTGAACACCGGGGAGCTGTTTTTT. Amino acids: CATSAPRGLNTGELFF.

J is TRBJ2-1 and V is TRBV5-6; 7 bases agree with TRBD2. The CDR3 has 11 amino acids. CDR1 is SGHDT and CDR2 is YYEEEE in the germline V gene. V lost 4 bases and J lost 10; bases outside the gene matches: 2. CDR3 nucleotides: TGTGCCAGCAGCCGGGAGGAGGAGCAGTTCTTC. Amino acids: CASSREEEQFF.

This chain connects TRBV6-5 to TRBJ2-6, with D possibly matching TRBD2 (5 bases). V was pared by 8 bases and J by 0 bases, with 5 bases between. There are 13 residues in the CDR3. The V gene's germline CDR1 is MNHEY and CDR2 SVGAGI. DNA of the CDR3: TGTGCCAGCCGGGGCTCTGGGGCCAACGTCCTGACTTTC. This translates into CASRGSGANVLTF.

The V gene is TRBV6-6, the J gene TRBJ1-4; TRBD1 might be the D (6 bases). The CDR3 totals 15 residues. The V gene lost 0 bases and the J gene lost 4 bases, with 9 bases spanning the gap. CDR1 and CDR2 from the germline V gene are MNHNY and SVGAGI (reference sequence). The CDR3 nucleotides are TGTGCCAGCAGTTACTCGACAGGAAATAATGAAAAACTGTTTTTT. This gives the protein CASSYSTGNNEKLFF.

V is TRBV7-2 and J is TRBJ2-5, with a weak D call TRBD2 (5 bases). Germline CDR1 is SGHTA and CDR2 is FQGNSA. The CDR3 is 15 residues long. The V end was cut by 1 base, the J end by 3 bases, with 12 bases between. Here the CDR3 reads CASSLDPTRKETQYF. CDR3 sequence (DNA): TGTGCCAGCAGCTTAGACCCAACTAGAAAAGAGACCCAGTACTTC.

This chain connects TRBV7-9 to TRBJ1-3; the match to TRBD1 covers 7 bases. The J segment lost 2 bases and the V segment lost 2 bases, leaving 12 bases of the junction unmatched. The germline V gene has CDR1 SEHNR and CDR2 FQNEAQ (reference sequence). The CDR3 totals 18 residues. CDR3 protein: CASSLTAGGYPAGNTIYF. DNA of the CDR3: TGTGCCAGCAGCTTAACGGCAGGGGGTTACCCGGCTGGAAACACCATATATTTT.

V is TRBV28 and J is TRBJ2-6; 10 nucleotides agree with TRBD1. The germline gives CDR1 MDHEN, CDR2 SYDVKM. J gave up 2 bases and V 3 bases, and 10 bases lay outside the gene matches. This CDR3 contains 19 residues. CDR3 residues: CASSFSKGQGGAGANVLTF. CDR3 sequence (DNA): TGTGCCAGCAGTTTTAGTAAAGGACAGGGGGGAGCTGGGGCCAACGTCCTGACTTTC.

This chain uses TRBV2 with TRBJ1-5, with a tentative D call TRBD1 (6 bases). This CDR3 contains 18 residues. The germline V gene has CDR1 SNHLY and CDR2 FYNNEI. V was pared by 5 bases and J by 1 base, with 21 bases between. CDR3 in amino acids: CASSQTRQANLSNQPQHF. The CDR3 coding sequence is TGTGCCAGCAGTCAGACTCGACAGGCCAATTTAAGCAATCAGCCCCAGCATTTT.

This clone has only one observation. The chain employs TRBV7-9 and TRBJ2-6; D is unclear. Trimming left V 5 bases short and J 2 bases short, with 7 bases between. The CDR3 spans 14 residues. CDR1 is SEHNR, CDR2 FQNEAQ, per germline (reference sequence). CDR3 nucleotide sequence: TGTGCCAGCAGCCAACAGACTGGGGCCAACGTCCTGACTTTC. Encoded protein: CASSQQTGANVLTF.

The rearrangement uses TRBV6-5 and TRBJ1-2; no firm D call. The CDR3 extends over 11 amino acids. V lost 6 bases, J lost 3 bases, and 5 bases lay in between. Per the germline V gene, CDR1 is MNHEY and CDR2 is SVGAGI. DNA for the CDR3: TGTGCCAGCAGATCAGACTATGGCTACACCTTC. Protein sequence: CASRSDYGYTF.

The V call is TRBV11-3, the J call TRBJ1-1; 7 bases are a match to TRBD1. The CDR3 totals 12 residues. Trimming cost V 8 bases and J 4 bases; bases outside gene matches: 4. CDR1 is SGHNT and CDR2 is YENEEA in the germline V gene. The CDR3 spells CASETGTTEAFF. CDR3 sequence (DNA): TGTGCCAGCGAGACAGGGACCACTGAAGCTTTCTTT.

The chain is built from TRBV7-2 and TRBJ2-2, with a tentative D call TRBD2 (5 bases). The CDR3 runs 16 residues. V dropped 5 bases and J dropped 0 bases, with 13 bases sitting between them. Per germline, CDR1 SGHTA and CDR2 FQGNSA. CDR3 nucleotides: TGTGCCAGCAGCATCGGACCGACTACGAACACCGGGGAGCTGTTTTTT. Translated, it gives CASSIGPTTNTGELFF.

J is TRBJ2-7 and V is TRBV10-3; D perhaps matches TRBD1 (7 bases). The CDR3 spans 14 residues. The germline gives CDR1 ENHRY, CDR2 SYGVKD. Trimming removed 2 bases at V and 6 bases at J, with 14 bases between. CDR3 in amino acids: CAISENSGGGEQYF. The CDR3 nucleotides read TGTGCCATCAGTGAGAATTCAGGGGGAGGCGAGCAGTACTTC.

The rearrangement uses TRBV13 and TRBJ2-5, with 7 bases fitting TRBD1. The length of the CDR3 is 16 residues. Germline-derived CDR1 and CDR2 are PRHDT and FYEKMQ (reference sequence). V dropped 5 bases and J dropped 0; count of bases not matched to a gene: 9. Here the CDR3 reads CASSGLGQTYQETQYF. In nucleotides, the CDR3 is TGTGCCAGCAGCGGACTGGGACAGACGTACCAAGAGACCCAGTACTTC.

This chain connects TRBV7-2 to TRBJ2-3; 14 positions match TRBD2. This CDR3 is 16 amino acids long. Germline-derived CDR1 and CDR2 are SGHTA and FQGNSA. Trimming took 4 bases from V and 7 from J; bases not matched to a gene: 7. CDR3 nucleotide sequence: TGTGCCAGCAGCTCAGGGACTAGCGGGAGTCTGCATACGCAGTATTTT. Translating gives CASSSGTSGSLHTQYF.

The table lists this clone with a few counts. The V gene is TRBV2, the J gene TRBJ1-2, with D uncertain. The CDR3 covers 12 residues. CDR1 is SNHLY and CDR2 is FYNNEI in the germline V gene. Trimming removed 7 bases from V and 2 bases from J, with 8 bases in between. The CDR3 is CASTDKNYGYTF. Written as DNA, the CDR3 is TGTGCCAGCACCGACAAGAACTATGGCTACACCTTC.

The chain recombines TRBV30 with TRBJ1-4; TRBD1 matches at 7 bases. CDR1 and CDR2 from the germline V gene are GTSNPN and SVGIG (reference sequence). The CDR3 extends over 17 amino acids. V shed 3 bases and J 8 bases; nucleotides not matched to a gene: 18. The CDR3: CAWRRFLERGLGEKLFF. The CDR3 region has the DNA TGTGCCTGGAGGAGGTTCCTCGAGAGGGGGCTCGGGGAAAAACTGTTTTTT.